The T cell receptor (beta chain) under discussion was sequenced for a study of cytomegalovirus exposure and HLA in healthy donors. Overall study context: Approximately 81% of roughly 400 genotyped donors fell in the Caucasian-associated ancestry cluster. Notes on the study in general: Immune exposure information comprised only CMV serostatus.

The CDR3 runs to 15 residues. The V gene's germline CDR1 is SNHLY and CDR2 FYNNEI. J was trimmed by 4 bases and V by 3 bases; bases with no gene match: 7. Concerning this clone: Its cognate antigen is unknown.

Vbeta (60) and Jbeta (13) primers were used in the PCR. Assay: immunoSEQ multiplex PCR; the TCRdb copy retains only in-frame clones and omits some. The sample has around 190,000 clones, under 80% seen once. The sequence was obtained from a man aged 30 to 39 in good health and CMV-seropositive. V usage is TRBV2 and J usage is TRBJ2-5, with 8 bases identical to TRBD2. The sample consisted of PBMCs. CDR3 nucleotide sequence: TGTGCCAGCAGTGACCTAGCGGGTAGGGGAGAGACCCAGTACTTC. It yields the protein CASSDLAGRGETQYF.